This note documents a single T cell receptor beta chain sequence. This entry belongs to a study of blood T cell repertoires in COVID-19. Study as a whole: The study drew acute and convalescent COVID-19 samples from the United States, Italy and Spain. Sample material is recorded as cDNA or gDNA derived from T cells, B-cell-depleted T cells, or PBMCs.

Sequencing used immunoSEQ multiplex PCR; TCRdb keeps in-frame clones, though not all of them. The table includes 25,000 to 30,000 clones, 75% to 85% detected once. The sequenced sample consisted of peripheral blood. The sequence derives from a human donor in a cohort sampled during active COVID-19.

The CDR3 protein is CSVEKGGDTEAFF. CDR3 bases: TGCAGCGTTGAAAAGGGAGGGGACACTGAAGCTTTCTTT. The chain has TRBV29-1 and TRBJ1-1; maybe TRBD1 (5 bases). The CDR3 extends over 13 amino acids. The V end lost 2 bases, the J end lost 3 bases, and 10 bases lay between the germline ends. Germline lookup yields CDR1 SQVTM and CDR2 ANQGSEA.